This T cell receptor beta chain comes out of a study of breast tumors, draining lymph nodes, adjacent tissues. As regards this clonotype: The antigen is unknown.

Study results and limitations: Tumor and nontumor repertoires were significantly more similar in luminal-like than in basal-like breast cancer. Compared with lymph nodes, tumors were less diverse; compared with nontumor tissue, more. Data fit most tumor T cells coming from lymph node, expanding in tumor.

MiXCR, applied by TCRdb to the multiplex PCR reads, yields one record per CDR3 protein. The data show tens of thousands of distinct CDR3 sequences, around 55% seen once. Sequencing used breast tumor tissue. This TCR came from a female donor with breast cancer. Some clones in this sample may be carry-over from other donors' samples.

This CDR3 is CSKTPGQGAIDEQFF. In DNA form, the CDR3 reads TGCAGCAAAACCCCAGGACAGGGGGCGATTGATGAGCAGTTCTTC. This chain joins TRBV29-1 and TRBJ2-1; 11 bases align to TRBD1. The CDR3 spans 15 residues. The V gene end was trimmed by 8 bases and the J gene end by 8 bases; junction bases not matched to a gene: 14. The V gene's germline CDR1 is SQVTM and CDR2 ANQGSEA.